This T cell receptor (beta chain) was captured in a study of T cell repertoires in cytomegalovirus infection. On the study more broadly: Epitope selection comprised recently identified HLA-C-restricted CMV epitopes and well-studied HLA-B-restricted CMV epitopes. Indications of both CMV infection and matching HLA type were provided by public TCR beta signatures.

Study-level findings and limits: Cumulative frequency of public TCR beta families picked out carriers of CMV plus the relevant HLA. Within the response measured ex vivo, HLA-C-restricted CMV-specific TCR beta clonotypes were dominant.

Worth noting for this clonotype: The antigen remains unidentified.

From the reads, TCRdb called clonotypes with MiXCR, one entry per CDR3 protein. The sample records hundreds of thousands of distinct CDR3 sequences, less than 40% being singletons. The CDR3 runs to 17 residues. Unmatched junction bases numbered 7, after V lost 3 bases and J lost 0 bases. This rearrangement joins TRBV12-3 or TRBV12-4 to TRBJ2-7, with 11 positions matching TRBD2. The sequenced sample was cultured CD8+ T cells from PBMCs, obtained from culture after CMV antigen stimulation. The TCR was taken from a human donor in good health (CMV status not recorded). Some clones in this sample may be carry-over from other donors' samples. Here the CDR3 reads CASSLGLAGGPSYEQYF. DNA of the CDR3: TGTGCCAGCAGTTTGGGGCTAGCGGGGGGCCCCTCCTACGAGCAGTACTTC.